Below, 32 T cell receptor beta chains from the same sample are listed, as sequenced in a study of OX40 agonist ivuxolimab in advanced cancers. Clones were read by immunoSEQ multiplex PCR, and TCRdb kept only the in-frame ones, dropping some. The sample yields 35,000 or so clones, roughly 86% seen once. Sequencing used CD4+ or CD8+ T cells sorted from blood, obtained in a trial of the OX40 agonist ivuxolimab. Receptors were obtained from an adult with an advanced solid tumor such as melanoma, head and neck, liver or kidney cancer.

The chain employs TRBV10-2 and TRBJ1-2; a possible D gene is TRBD1 (6 bases). The CDR3 is made up of 15 amino acids. V was pared by 3 bases and J by 4 bases, with 15 bases between. The germline CDR1 and CDR2 sequences are WSHSY and SAAADI. The CDR3 is CASSDTGAVAYGYTF. The DNA of the CDR3 is TGCGCCAGCAGTGATACGGGGGCCGTGGCCTATGGCTACACCTTC.

Relative to its sample, this clone is medium-sized. V is TRBV19 and J is TRBJ2-7, with a weak D call TRBD1 (6 bases). The CDR3 sequence is 12 residues long. Trimming took 10 bases from V and 1 from J, leaving 11 bases between them. Germline V gene data show CDR1 as LNHDA and CDR2 as SQIVND (reference sequence). The CDR3 region has the DNA TGTGCCACTGAGGGGGAATCCTACGAGCAGTACTTC. Its translation: CATEGESYEQYF.

V gene TRBV28 combines with J gene TRBJ2-1; TRBD1 matches at 8 bases. CDR1 is MDHEN and CDR2 is SYDVKM in the germline V gene. The junction had 14 bases not matched to a gene; V was cut back by 6 bases and J by 1 base. The CDR3 extends over 18 amino acids. The CDR3 sequence is CASSRSPRQGRSYNEQFF. CDR3 DNA: TGTGCCAGCAGCCGATCGCCAAGACAGGGGCGGTCCTACAATGAGCAGTTCTTC. The full variable domain, its missing parts supplied by reference TRBV28 and TRBJ2-1, is DVKVTQSSRYLVKRTGEKVFLECVQDMDHENMFWYRQDPGLGLRLIYFSYDVKMKEKGDIPEGYSVSREKKERFSLILESASTNQTSMYLCASSRSPRQGRSYNEQFFGPGTRLTVL.

This chain links TRBV4-1 with TRBJ1-3; 7 nucleotides match TRBD1. Trimming at V came to 4 bases and at J to 4 bases, leaving 16 bases not matched to a gene. Germline V gene data show CDR1 as MGHRA and CDR2 as YSYEKL. The length of the CDR3 is 18 residues. DNA for the CDR3: TGCGCCAGCAGCCCGCTTTTCGGACGAACAGGGGAAGGAAACACCATATATTTT. This encodes CASSPLFGRTGEGNTIYF.

Only a few counts were recorded for this clone. DNA of the CDR3: TGTGCCAGCAGGAAGACTAGCGGGAGACCCAATGAGCAGTTCTTC. Its translation is CASRKTSGRPNEQFF. V is TRBV6-1 and J is TRBJ2-1, with TRBD2 matching over 12 bases. Germline CDR1 reads MNHNS; CDR2 reads SASEGT. V gave up 6 bases and J gave up 6 bases; unmatched junction bases: 6. The length of the CDR3 is 15 residues.

The chain combines TRBV9 with TRBJ1-3; D unclear. Per germline, CDR1 SGDLS and CDR2 YYNGEE. The V gene lost 1 base and the J gene lost 1 base, with 9 bases spanning the gap. There are 15 residues in the CDR3. CDR3: CASSVTSESGNTIYF. CDR3 DNA sequence: TGTGCCAGCAGCGTAACGTCGGAGTCTGGAAACACCATATATTTT.

The chain recombines TRBV5-6 with TRBJ1-1, with D unclear. CDR1 and CDR2 (germline): SGHDT, YYEEEE. Trimming shortened V by 1 base and J by 6 bases, and 13 bases separated the two germline ends. The CDR3 is 14 amino acids. In nucleotides, the CDR3 is TGTGCCAGCAGCTTGTATCAGTCGGGCTCTGAAGCTTTCTTT. It specifies CASSLYQSGSEAFF.

This clone showed up just once. The chain has TRBV2 and TRBJ2-7; D may match TRBD1 or TRBD2 (5 bases each). This CDR3 has 14 amino acids. V shed 6 bases and J shed 2 bases, with 14 bases lying between them. Germline V CDR1 and CDR2: SNHLY, FYNNEI. CDR3 protein: CASRSGTQTYEQYF. The DNA of the CDR3 is TGTGCCAGCAGATCCGGGACCCAAACCTACGAGCAGTACTTC.

With regard to this clone: The sample carries other DNA sequences with the same CDR3. The chain has TRBV7-3 and TRBJ2-2; no reliable D call. The V end was cut by 5 bases, the J end by 5 bases, with 6 bases between. CDR1 and CDR2 from the germline V gene are SGHTA and FQGTGA. The CDR3 has 12 residues. CDR3 protein: CASSLNTGELFF. As DNA, the CDR3 is TGTGCCAGCAGCCTGAATACCGGGGAGCTGTTTTTT.

The chain links TRBV9 to TRBJ1-1; D is perhaps TRBD1 (5 bases). The germline V gene has CDR1 SGDLS and CDR2 YYNGEE. The ends were cut back, 0 bases at V and 6 bases at J, with 12 bases in the middle. The CDR3 contains 14 residues. DNA of the CDR3: TGTGCCAGCAGCGTAGGTGGGGGGATCGCTGAAGCTTTCTTT. Encoded protein: CASSVGGGIAEAFF.

This clone was picked up a small number of times. The chain has TRBV7-8 and TRBJ1-4, with 8 nucleotides matching TRBD1. Germline CDR1 SGHVS, CDR2 FQNEAQ. The CDR3 contains 15 residues. Germline trimming cut 5 bases from V and 6 bases from J; bases unmatched to any gene: 8. The CDR3 DNA is TGTGCCAGCAGCCAAAGGACAGGGATTTATGAAAAACTGTTTTTT. Translation gives CASSQRTGIYEKLFF. Together with reference TRBV7-8 and TRBJ1-4, the CDR3 gives the full variable domain: GAGVSQSPRYKVAKRGQDVALRCDPISGHVSLFWYQQALGQGPEFLTYFQNEAQLDKSGLPSDRFFAERPEGSVSTLKIQRTQQEDSAVYLCASSQRTGIYEKLFFGSGTQLSVL.

This clone was detected once. In nucleotides, the CDR3 is TGCGCCAGCAGCTCGGGACTAGCGGGAAACACCGGGGAGCTGTTTTTT. Amino acid sequence: CASSSGLAGNTGELFF. This rearrangement joins TRBV5-1 to TRBJ2-2; TRBD2 aligns across 13 bases. The V and J ends lost 3 bases and 2 bases, in that order; junction bases with no gene match: 1. The CDR3 spans 16 residues. The germline CDR1 and CDR2 sequences are SGHRS and YFSETQ. Full variable domain (rest looked up from reference TRBV5-1 and TRBJ2-2): KAGVTQTPRYLIKTRGQQVTLSCSPISGHRSVSWYQQTPGQGLQFLFEYFSETQRNKGNFPGRFSGRQFSNSRSEMNVSTLELGDSALYLCASSSGLAGNTGELFFGEGSRLTVL.

The chain links TRBV19 to TRBJ2-1; D is possibly TRBD1 (5 bases). The V end was cut by 5 bases, the J end by 4 bases, with 15 bases between. Germline V CDR1 and CDR2: LNHDA, SQIVND (reference sequence). The CDR3 consists of 15 residues. CDR3 nucleotides: TGTGCCAGTAGTCGCCTAGGACACCTTTACAATGAGCAGTTCTTC. Its protein is CASSRLGHLYNEQFF. Looking up the rest from reference TRBV19 and TRBJ2-1 gives the full variable domain: DGGITQSPKYLFRKEGQNVTLSCEQNLNHDAMYWYRQDPGQGLRLIYYSQIVNDFQKGDIAEGYSVSREKKESFPLTVTSAQKNPTAFYLCASSRLGHLYNEQFFGPGTRLTVL.

The chain combines TRBV9 with TRBJ1-1, with D perhaps matching TRBD1 (6 bases). Germline loops: CDR1 SGDLS, CDR2 YYNGEE. Trimming left V 0 bases short and J 1 base short, with 7 bases between. This CDR3 comprises 14 residues. CDR3: CASSVGGQNTEAFF. In DNA form, the CDR3 reads TGTGCCAGCAGCGTAGGGGGACAGAACACTGAAGCTTTCTTT.

This chain uses TRBV2 with TRBJ2-7; D tentatively fits TRBD1 or TRBD2 (5 bases each). Germline V gene lookup returns CDR1 SNHLY and CDR2 FYNNEI. V was trimmed by 10 bases and J by 0 bases, leaving 13 bases between them. The CDR3 is 13 amino acids. The CDR3 spells CATRGRASYEQYF. Written as DNA, the CDR3 is TGTGCCACCCGGGGACGGGCCTCCTACGAGCAGTACTTC.

V gene TRBV9 combines with J gene TRBJ2-7, with a weak D call TRBD2 (6 bases). The CDR3 has 16 amino acids. Germline V lookup: CDR1 SGDLS, CDR2 YYNGEE. V lost 0 bases and J lost 3, with 16 bases in between. The CDR3 is CASSVGGSGGNYEQYF. CDR3 in DNA: TGTGCCAGCAGCGTAGGAGGTAGCGGAGGTAACTACGAGCAGTACTTC.

In this sample, this clone is medium-sized. The chain recombines TRBV19 with TRBJ1-2; D is uncertain. The V end was cut by 0 bases, the J end by 4 bases, with 6 bases between. CDR1 is LNHDA, CDR2 SQIVND, per germline (reference sequence). This CDR3 has 13 amino acids. The CDR3 region has the DNA TGTGCCAGTAGTATAGATGTGATCTATGGCTACACCTTC. This sequence encodes CASSIDVIYGYTF. Looking up the rest from reference TRBV19 and TRBJ1-2 gives the full variable domain: DGGITQSPKYLFRKEGQNVTLSCEQNLNHDAMYWYRQDPGQGLRLIYYSQIVNDFQKGDIAEGYSVSREKKESFPLTVTSAQKNPTAFYLCASSIDVIYGYTFGSGTRLTVV.

V and J are TRBV9 and TRBJ2-3; D is perhaps TRBD2 (7 bases). The V end lost 4 bases, the J end lost 3 bases, and 18 bases lay between the germline ends. Germline assignment: CDR1 SGDLS and CDR2 YYNGEE. The CDR3 loop spans 16 amino acids. The CDR3 loop reads CASSSPPGGLTDTQYF. CDR3 nucleotide sequence: TGTGCCAGCAGCTCCCCCCCCGGGGGGCTAACAGATACGCAGTATTTT.

The chain links TRBV11-2 to TRBJ2-7; D not resolved. V was trimmed by 3 bases and J by 2 bases, leaving 11 bases between them. The CDR3 extends over 14 amino acids. The V gene's germline CDR1 is SGHAT and CDR2 FQNNGV. The CDR3 nucleotides are TGTGCCAGCAGCTTTATCCGCCAAGCCTACGAGCAGTACTTC. Translating it yields CASSFIRQAYEQYF.

The J gene is TRBJ1-6, the V gene TRBV11-2, with D hard to call. Germline CDR1 reads SGHAT; CDR2 reads FQNNGV. Trimming removed 7 bases at V and 0 bases at J, with 10 bases between. CDR3 length: 15 residues. The CDR3 DNA is TGTGCCAGCACCCTATTGAGCTCCTATAATTCACCCCTCCACTTT. As protein: CASTLLSSYNSPLHF.

J is TRBJ2-7 and V is TRBV7-8; no clear D. The length of the CDR3 is 13 residues. Germline V lookup: CDR1 SGHVS, CDR2 FQNEAQ. V lost 5 bases to trimming and J lost 3 bases, with 11 bases between them. The CDR3 region is CASSAGSHYEQYF. The CDR3 DNA sequence: TGTGCCAGCAGCGCCGGGTCCCACTACGAGCAGTACTTC.

A single count supports this clone. The chain uses TRBV11-3 and TRBJ1-1, with D hard to call. Germline CDR1 and CDR2: SGHNT and YENEEA. V dropped 5 bases and J dropped 2 bases, with 9 bases sitting between them. This CDR3 comprises 13 residues. The CDR3 region is CASSHDRNTEAFF. CDR3 bases: TGTGCCAGCAGCCACGACCGAAACACTGAAGCTTTCTTT.

The chain uses TRBV2 and TRBJ1-5, with 8 bases aligning to TRBD1. Germline CDR1 and CDR2: SNHLY and FYNNEI. This CDR3 spans 14 amino acids. J gave up 4 bases and V 7 bases, and 6 bases lay outside the gene matches. CDR3: CASTGRQGNQPQHF. For the CDR3, the DNA is TGTGCCAGCACCGGACGACAGGGGAATCAGCCCCAGCATTTT.

The rearrangement links TRBV6-1 to TRBJ2-7; 10 nucleotides match TRBD2. Trimming cost V 6 bases and J 2 bases; bases outside gene matches: 7. The CDR3 is made up of 15 amino acids. Germline lookup yields CDR1 MNHNS and CDR2 SASEGT. The CDR3 DNA reads TGTGCCAGCAGCGCCGTAAGCGGGAGGGCCTACGAGCAGTACTTC. It is translated as CASSAVSGRAYEQYF.

The chain recombines TRBV21-1 with TRBJ2-7; the table names TRBD1, a call not compared with the DNA. TRBV21-1 is noted as a pseudogene. This CDR3 spans 17 amino acids. The CDR3 coding sequence is TGTGCCAGCAGCAAAGAACTACGGGACAGCGCTTTGGAGGAGCAGTACTTC. This gives the protein CASSKELRDSALEEQYF.

On this clone itself: Other nucleotide sequences from this sample produce the same CDR3. The chain employs TRBV19 and TRBJ2-2; 7 bases align to TRBD1. Losses at the gene ends were 8 bases for V and 0 bases for J; bases not matched to a gene: 9. Germline values: CDR1 LNHDA, CDR2 SQIVND (reference sequence). There are 16 residues in the CDR3. DNA for the CDR3: TGTGCCAGTCTATCCCCTCAGGGGGCGAACACCGGGGAGCTGTTTTTT. As protein: CASLSPQGANTGELFF.

The chain links TRBV14 to TRBJ2-7; maybe TRBD2 (5 bases). Germline V gene data show CDR1 as SGHDN and CDR2 as FVKESK. The CDR3 runs 14 residues. The V gene lost 2 bases and the J gene lost 3 bases, with 11 bases spanning the gap. The CDR3 DNA is TGTGCCAGCAGCCAACGAGGAGGCTTCTACGAGCAGTACTTC. This encodes CASSQRGGFYEQYF.

This chain links TRBV6-5 with TRBJ1-1; D uncertain. V gave up 8 bases and J gave up 3 bases, with 19 bases separating them. From germline, CDR1 is MNHEY and CDR2 SVGAGI. This CDR3 spans 15 amino acids. The CDR3 loop reads CASSNRGWKDTEAFF. The CDR3 region has the DNA TGTGCCAGCTCTAACCGGGGTTGGAAAGACACTGAAGCTTTCTTT.

This chain links TRBV14 with TRBJ2-7; D could derive from TRBD1 or TRBD2 (5 bases each). CDR3 length equals 14 residues. Per the germline V gene, CDR1 is SGHDN and CDR2 is FVKESK. Trimming took off 8 bases at V and 2 bases at J, with 16 bases between the two ends. The CDR3 sequence is CASSPELGAYEQYF. In DNA, the CDR3 is TGTGCCAGCTCCCCGGAGCTGGGGGCCTACGAGCAGTACTTC.

This sequence joins TRBV2 and TRBJ1-1, with D possibly matching TRBD1 (5 bases). In germline, CDR1 is SNHLY, CDR2 FYNNEI. The V end lost 9 bases, the J end lost 11 bases, and 13 bases lay between the germline ends. This CDR3 comprises 10 residues. The chain's CDR3 is CASLRTTAFF. CDR3 DNA sequence: TGTGCCAGTCTTAGGACAACGGCTTTCTTT.

The chain combines TRBV10-3 with TRBJ2-2; D is possibly TRBD2 (5 bases). The CDR3 consists of 13 residues. Per the germline V gene, CDR1 is ENHRY and CDR2 is SYGVKD. V was trimmed by 8 bases and J by 1 base, leaving 8 bases between them. The CDR3 coding sequence is TGTGCCATCGGCCGGGGGAACACCGGGGAGCTGTTTTTT. It translates to CAIGRGNTGELFF.

The chain recombines TRBV4-1 with TRBJ2-4; the match to TRBD2 covers 8 bases. With V trimmed by 2 bases and J by 2 bases, 11 bases remained unmatched. The CDR3 has 18 amino acids. The germline V gene has CDR1 MGHRA and CDR2 YSYEKL. The DNA of the CDR3 is TGCGCCAGCAGCCAACCCGGGGGGGGCAGGGTTTCCAAAAACATTCAGTACTTC. It codes for CASSQPGGGRVSKNIQYF.